This T cell receptor beta chain was sequenced for a study of long-term antiretroviral therapy in people with HIV. Germline assignment: CDR1 LNHNV and CDR2 YYDKDF (reference sequence). The CDR3 is 17 amino acids. With 3 bases clipped from V and 5 bases from J, the junction kept 14 bases outside the gene matches. Sequencing used immunoSEQ v3.0 at survey level. The assay was immunoSEQ multiplex PCR, and TCRdb's table has in-frame clones only and misses some. The table has under 25,000 clones, about 92% seen once. About this clone itself: The antigen is undetermined.

Participants living with HIV all received treatment in the United States. Study-wide points: Dominance of pre-ART expanded clones persisted, fluctuating and often declining after ART. Increased diversity was seen after ART, yet it remained lower than in transplant donor controls.

This specimen consisted of unsorted PBMCs, obtained 7.6 years after starting antiretroviral therapy. This clonotype was obtained from a woman aged 40 to 49 with HIV. The genes are TRBV15 and TRBJ2-7, with 9 bases that match TRBD1. The CDR3 DNA follows: TGTGCCACCAGCAGGCGGACAGGGGCTACCTTGGTGCACGAGCAGTACTTC. Its protein is CATSRRTGATLVHEQYF.